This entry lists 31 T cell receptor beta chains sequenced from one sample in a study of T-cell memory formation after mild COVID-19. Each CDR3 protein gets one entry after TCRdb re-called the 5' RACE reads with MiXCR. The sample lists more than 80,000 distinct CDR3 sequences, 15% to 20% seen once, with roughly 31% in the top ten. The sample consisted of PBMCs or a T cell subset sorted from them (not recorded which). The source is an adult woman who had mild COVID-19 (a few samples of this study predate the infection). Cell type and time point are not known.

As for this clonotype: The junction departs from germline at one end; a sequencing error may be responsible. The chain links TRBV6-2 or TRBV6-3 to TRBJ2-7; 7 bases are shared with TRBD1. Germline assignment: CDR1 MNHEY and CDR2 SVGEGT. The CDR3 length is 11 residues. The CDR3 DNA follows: TGTGCCAGCAGTTACGGACAGGCCGTCGTCTTC. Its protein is CASSYGQAVVF.

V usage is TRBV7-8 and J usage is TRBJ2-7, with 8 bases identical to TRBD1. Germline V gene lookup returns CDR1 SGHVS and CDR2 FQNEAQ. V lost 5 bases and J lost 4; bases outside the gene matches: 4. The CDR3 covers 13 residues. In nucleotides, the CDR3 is TGTGCCAGCAGCCCGGACAGGGTGTACGAGCAGTACTTC. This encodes CASSPDRVYEQYF.

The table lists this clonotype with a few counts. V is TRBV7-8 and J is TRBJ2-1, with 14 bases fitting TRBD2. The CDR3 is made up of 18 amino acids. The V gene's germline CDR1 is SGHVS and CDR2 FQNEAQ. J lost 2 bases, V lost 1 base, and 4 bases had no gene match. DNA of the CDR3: TGTGCCAGCAGCTTAGGACTAGCGGGAGGGGCGACCTACAATGAGCAGTTCTTC. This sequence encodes CASSLGLAGGATYNEQFF.

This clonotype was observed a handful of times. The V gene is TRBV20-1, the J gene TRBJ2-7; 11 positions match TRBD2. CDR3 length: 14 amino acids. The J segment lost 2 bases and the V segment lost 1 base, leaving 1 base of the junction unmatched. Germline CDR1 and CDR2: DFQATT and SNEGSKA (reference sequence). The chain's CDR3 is CSARGTSGPYEQYF. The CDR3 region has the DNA TGCAGTGCTAGAGGGACTAGCGGGCCCTACGAGCAGTACTTC.

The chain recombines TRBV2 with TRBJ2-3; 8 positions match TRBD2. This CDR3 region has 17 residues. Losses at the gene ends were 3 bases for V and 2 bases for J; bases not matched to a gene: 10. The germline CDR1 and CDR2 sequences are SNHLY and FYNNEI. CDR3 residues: CASSDIGRGAFTDTQYF. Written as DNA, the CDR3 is TGTGCCAGCAGTGATATTGGGCGGGGGGCCTTCACAGATACGCAGTATTTT. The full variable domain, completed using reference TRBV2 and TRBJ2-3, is EPEVTQTPSHQVTQMGQEVILRCVPISNHLYFYWYRQILGQKVEFLVSFYNNEISEKSEIFDDQFSVERPDGSNFTLKIRSTKLEDSAMYFCASSDIGRGAFTDTQYFGPGTRLTVL.

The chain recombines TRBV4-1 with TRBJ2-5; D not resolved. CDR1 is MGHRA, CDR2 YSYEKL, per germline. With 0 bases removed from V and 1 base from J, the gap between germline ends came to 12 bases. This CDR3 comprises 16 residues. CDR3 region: CASSQDGRLSQETQYF. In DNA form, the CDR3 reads TGCGCCAGCAGCCAAGATGGGCGTCTCTCCCAAGAGACCCAGTACTTC.

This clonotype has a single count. DNA for the CDR3: TGCAGTGCTCCTTATTGGACTGAAGCTTTCTTT. It specifies CSAPYWTEAFF. The V call is TRBV20-1, the J call TRBJ1-1; no reliable D call. V was shortened by 5 bases and J by 5 bases, with 9 bases between the two germline ends. Germline V CDR1 and CDR2: DFQATT, SNEGSKA (reference sequence). This CDR3 has 11 amino acids.

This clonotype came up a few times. The CDR3 DNA sequence: TGCAGTGCTAGGGGCGGGGAATTTTACGAGCAGTACTTC. Translating it yields CSARGGEFYEQYF. This chain joins TRBV20-1 and TRBJ2-7; D is perhaps TRBD2 (6 bases). This CDR3 has 13 amino acids. With 3 bases removed from V and 4 bases from J, the gap between germline ends came to 13 bases. Germline V gene lookup returns CDR1 DFQATT and CDR2 SNEGSKA (reference sequence).

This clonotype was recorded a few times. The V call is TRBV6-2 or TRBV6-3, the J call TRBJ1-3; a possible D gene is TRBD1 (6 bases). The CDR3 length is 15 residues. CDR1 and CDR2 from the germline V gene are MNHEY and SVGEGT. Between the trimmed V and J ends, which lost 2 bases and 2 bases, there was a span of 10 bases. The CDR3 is CASSYGGQTGNTIYF. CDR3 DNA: TGTGCCAGCAGTTACGGAGGACAGACTGGAAACACCATATATTTT.

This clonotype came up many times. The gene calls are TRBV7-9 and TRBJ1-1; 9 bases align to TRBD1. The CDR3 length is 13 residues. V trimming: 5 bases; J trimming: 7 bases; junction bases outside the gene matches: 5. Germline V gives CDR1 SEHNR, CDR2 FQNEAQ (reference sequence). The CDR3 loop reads CASSPGTGLEAFF. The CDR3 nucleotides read TGTGCCAGCAGCCCAGGGACAGGGCTTGAAGCTTTCTTT.

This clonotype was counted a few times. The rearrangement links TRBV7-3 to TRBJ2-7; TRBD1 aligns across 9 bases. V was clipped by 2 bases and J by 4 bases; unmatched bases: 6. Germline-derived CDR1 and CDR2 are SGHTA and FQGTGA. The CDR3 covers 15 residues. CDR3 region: CASSLEGQGLYEQYF. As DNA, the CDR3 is TGTGCCAGCAGCTTAGAGGGACAGGGTCTTTACGAGCAGTACTTC.

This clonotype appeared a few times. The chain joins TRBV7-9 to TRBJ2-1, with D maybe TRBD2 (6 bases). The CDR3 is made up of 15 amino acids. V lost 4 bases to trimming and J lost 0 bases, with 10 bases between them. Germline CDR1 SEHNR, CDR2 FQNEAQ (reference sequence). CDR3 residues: CASSSLADSYNEQFF. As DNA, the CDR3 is TGTGCCAGCAGCTCCTTAGCGGACTCCTACAATGAGCAGTTCTTC.

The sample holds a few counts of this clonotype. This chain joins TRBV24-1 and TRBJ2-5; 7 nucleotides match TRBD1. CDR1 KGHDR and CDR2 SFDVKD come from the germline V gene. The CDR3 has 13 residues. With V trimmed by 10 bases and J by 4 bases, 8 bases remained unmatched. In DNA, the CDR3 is TGTGCCACTGATGACAGGACAGGAGAGACCCAGTACTTC. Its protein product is CATDDRTGETQYF.

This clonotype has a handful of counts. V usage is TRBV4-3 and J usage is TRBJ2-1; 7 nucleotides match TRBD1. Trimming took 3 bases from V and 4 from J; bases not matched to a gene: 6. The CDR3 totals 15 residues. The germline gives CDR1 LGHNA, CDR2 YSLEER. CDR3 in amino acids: CASSQDPGQYNEQFF. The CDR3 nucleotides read TGCGCCAGCAGCCAGGATCCGGGACAGTACAATGAGCAGTTCTTC.

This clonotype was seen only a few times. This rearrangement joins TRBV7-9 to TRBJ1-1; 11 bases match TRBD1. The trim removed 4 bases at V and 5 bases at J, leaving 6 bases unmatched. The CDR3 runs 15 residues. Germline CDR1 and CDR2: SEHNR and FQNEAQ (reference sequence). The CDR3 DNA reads TGTGCCAGCAGCTACCGGACAGGGGGCGTAACTGAAGCTTTCTTT. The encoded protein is CASSYRTGGVTEAFF.

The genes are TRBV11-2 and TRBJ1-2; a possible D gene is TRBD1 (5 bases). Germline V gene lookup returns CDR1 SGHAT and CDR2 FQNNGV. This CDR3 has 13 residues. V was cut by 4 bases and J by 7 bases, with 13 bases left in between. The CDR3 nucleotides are TGTGCCAGCAGCTACGGGGGGTTCTGTGGCTACACCTTC. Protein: CASSYGGFCGYTF. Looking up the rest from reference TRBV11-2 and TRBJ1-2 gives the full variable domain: EAGVAQSPRYKIIEKRQSVAFWCNPISGHATLYWYQQILGQGPKLLIQFQNNGVVDDSQLPKDRFSAERLKGVDSTLKIQPAKLEDSAVYLCASSYGGFCGYTFGSGTRLTVV.

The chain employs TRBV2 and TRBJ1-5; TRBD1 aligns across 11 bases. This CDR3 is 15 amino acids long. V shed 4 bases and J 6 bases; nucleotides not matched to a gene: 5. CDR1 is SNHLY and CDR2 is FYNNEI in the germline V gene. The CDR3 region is CASSGTGGAGQPQHF. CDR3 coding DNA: TGTGCCAGCAGTGGGACAGGGGGCGCGGGTCAGCCCCAGCATTTT.

CDR3 sequence (DNA): TGTGCCAGCAGCGAGGGACTCTGGGGACCCCTCCACTTT. Translating gives CASSEGLWGPLHF. This chain joins TRBV9 and TRBJ1-6, with D possibly TRBD1 on 5 matching bases. Germline V gene data show CDR1 as SGDLS and CDR2 as YYNGEE. The V end was cut by 3 bases, the J end by 12 bases, with 13 bases between. The CDR3 spans 13 residues.

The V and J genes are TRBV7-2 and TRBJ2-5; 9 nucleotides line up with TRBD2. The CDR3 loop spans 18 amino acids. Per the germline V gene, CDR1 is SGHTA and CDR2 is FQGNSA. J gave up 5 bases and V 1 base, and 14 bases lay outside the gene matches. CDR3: CASSLGVRRGGLQETQYF. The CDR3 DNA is TGTGCCAGCAGCTTAGGGGTACGGCGGGGGGGCCTCCAGGAGACCCAGTACTTC. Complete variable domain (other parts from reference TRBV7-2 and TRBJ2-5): GAGVSQSPSNKVTEKGKDVELRCDPISGHTALYWYRQSLGQGLEFLIYFQGNSAPDKSGLPSDRFSAERTGGSVSTLTIQRTQQEDSAVYLCASSLGVRRGGLQETQYFGPGTRLLVL.

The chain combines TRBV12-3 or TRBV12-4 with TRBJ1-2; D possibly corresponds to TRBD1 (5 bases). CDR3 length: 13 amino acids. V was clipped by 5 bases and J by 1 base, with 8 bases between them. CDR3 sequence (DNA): TGTGCCAGCAGTCCACAGGTTAACTATGGCTACACCTTC. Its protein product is CASSPQVNYGYTF.

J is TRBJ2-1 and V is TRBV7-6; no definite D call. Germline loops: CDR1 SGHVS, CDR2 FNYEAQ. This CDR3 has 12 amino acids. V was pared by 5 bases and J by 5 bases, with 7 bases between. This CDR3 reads CASSDKNNEQFF. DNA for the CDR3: TGTGCCAGCAGCGATAAAAACAATGAGCAGTTCTTC.

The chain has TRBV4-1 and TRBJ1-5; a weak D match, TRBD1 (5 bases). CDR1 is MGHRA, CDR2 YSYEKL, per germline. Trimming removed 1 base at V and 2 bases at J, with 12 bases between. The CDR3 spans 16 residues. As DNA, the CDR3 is TGCGCCAGCAGCCAAGGGAGGGGAGGTGGCAATCAGCCCCAGCATTTT. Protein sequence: CASSQGRGGGNQPQHF.

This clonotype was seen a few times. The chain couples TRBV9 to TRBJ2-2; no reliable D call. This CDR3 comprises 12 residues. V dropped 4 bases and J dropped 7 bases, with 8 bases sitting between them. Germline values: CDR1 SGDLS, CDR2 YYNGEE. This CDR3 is CASSLLDGELFF. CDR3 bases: TGTGCCAGCAGCCTCCTGGACGGGGAGCTGTTTTTT.

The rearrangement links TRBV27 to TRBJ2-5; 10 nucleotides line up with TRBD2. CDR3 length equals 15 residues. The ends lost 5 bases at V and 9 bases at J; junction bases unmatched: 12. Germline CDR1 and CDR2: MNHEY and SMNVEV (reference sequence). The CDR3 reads CASSLGSGRTVAQYF. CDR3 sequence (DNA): TGTGCCAGCAGTCTAGGTAGCGGGAGGACGGTGGCCCAGTACTTC.

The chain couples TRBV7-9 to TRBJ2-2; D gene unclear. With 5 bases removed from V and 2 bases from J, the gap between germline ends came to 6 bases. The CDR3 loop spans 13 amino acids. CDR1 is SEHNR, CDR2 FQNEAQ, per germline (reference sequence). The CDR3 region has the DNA TGTGCCAGCAGCCACGACAACACCGGGGAGCTGTTTTTT. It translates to CASSHDNTGELFF.

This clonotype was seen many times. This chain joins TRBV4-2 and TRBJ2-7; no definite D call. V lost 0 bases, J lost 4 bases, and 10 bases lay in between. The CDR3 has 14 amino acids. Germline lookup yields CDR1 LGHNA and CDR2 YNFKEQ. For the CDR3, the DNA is TGTGCCAGCAGCCAAGACGATTACGGTTACGAGCAGTACTTC. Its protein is CASSQDDYGYEQYF.

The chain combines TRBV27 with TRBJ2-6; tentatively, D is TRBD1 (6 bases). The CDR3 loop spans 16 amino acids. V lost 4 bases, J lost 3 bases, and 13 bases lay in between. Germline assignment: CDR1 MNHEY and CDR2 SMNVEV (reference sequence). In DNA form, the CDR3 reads TGTGCCAGCAGTTCATCCCCAGGGGTTGGGGCCAACGTCCTGACTTTC. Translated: CASSSSPGVGANVLTF.

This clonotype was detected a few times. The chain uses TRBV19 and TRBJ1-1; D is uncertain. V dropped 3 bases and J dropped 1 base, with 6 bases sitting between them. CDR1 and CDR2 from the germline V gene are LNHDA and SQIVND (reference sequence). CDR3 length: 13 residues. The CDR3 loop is CASSIGKNTEAFF. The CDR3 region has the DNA TGTGCCAGTAGTATTGGCAAGAACACTGAAGCTTTCTTT.

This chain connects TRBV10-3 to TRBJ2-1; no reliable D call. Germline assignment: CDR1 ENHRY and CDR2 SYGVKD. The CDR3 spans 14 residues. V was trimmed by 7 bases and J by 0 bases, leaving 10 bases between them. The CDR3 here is CAIMSVNSYNEQFF. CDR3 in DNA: TGTGCCATCATGTCTGTCAACTCCTACAATGAGCAGTTCTTC.

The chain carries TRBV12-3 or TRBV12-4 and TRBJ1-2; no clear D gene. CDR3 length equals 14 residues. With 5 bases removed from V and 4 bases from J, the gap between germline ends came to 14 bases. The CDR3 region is CASSPSTELYGYTF. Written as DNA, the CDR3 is TGTGCCAGCAGTCCGTCGACGGAACTCTATGGCTACACCTTC.

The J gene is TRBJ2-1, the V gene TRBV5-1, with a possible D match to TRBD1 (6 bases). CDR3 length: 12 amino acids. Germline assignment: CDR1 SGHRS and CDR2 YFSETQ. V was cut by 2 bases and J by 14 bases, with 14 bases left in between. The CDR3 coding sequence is TGCGCCAGCAGCTTTGAGGGACAAGGAGAGTTCTTC. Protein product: CASSFEGQGEFF.